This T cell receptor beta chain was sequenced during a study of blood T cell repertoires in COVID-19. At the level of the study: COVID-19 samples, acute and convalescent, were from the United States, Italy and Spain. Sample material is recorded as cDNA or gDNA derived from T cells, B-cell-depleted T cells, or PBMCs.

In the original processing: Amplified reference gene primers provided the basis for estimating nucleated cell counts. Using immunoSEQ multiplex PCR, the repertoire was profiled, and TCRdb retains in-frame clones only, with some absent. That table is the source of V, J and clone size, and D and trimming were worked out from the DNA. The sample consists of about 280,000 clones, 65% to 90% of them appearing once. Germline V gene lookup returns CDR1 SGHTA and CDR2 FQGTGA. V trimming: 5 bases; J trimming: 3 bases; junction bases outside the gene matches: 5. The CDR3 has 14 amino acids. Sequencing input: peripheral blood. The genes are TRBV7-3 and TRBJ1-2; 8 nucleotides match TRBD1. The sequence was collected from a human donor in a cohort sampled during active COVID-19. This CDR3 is CASSRDRGDYGYTF. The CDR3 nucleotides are TGTGCCAGCAGCCGAGACAGGGGTGACTATGGCTACACCTTC.